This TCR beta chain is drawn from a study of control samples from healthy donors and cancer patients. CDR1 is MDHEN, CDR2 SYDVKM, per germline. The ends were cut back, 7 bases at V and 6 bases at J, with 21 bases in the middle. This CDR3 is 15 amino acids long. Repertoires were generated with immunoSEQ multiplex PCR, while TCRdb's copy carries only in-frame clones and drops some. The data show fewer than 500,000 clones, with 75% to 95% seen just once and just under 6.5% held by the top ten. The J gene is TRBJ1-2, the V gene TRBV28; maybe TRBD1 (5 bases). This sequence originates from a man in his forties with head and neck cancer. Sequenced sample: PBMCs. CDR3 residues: CASTHGGARGHGYTF. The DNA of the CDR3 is TGTGCCAGCACCCACGGCGGGGCGCGGGGCCATGGCTACACCTTC.